The present T cell receptor (beta chain) was sequenced within a study of blood T cell repertoires in COVID-19. V gave up 7 bases and J gave up 2 bases, with 17 bases separating them. This CDR3 is built from 15 residues. Germline V gene sequence: CDR1 MNHEY, CDR2 SVGAGI. Assay used: immunoSEQ multiplex PCR; TCRdb lists only in-frame clones, some missing. The sample has fewer than 400,000 clones; 87% are singletons. Assignments of participants to cohorts depended upon their own reported clinical history. Cohort 3 donors were reported recovered after two negative PCRs, clearance, or symptom resolution. Source material: PBMCs or T cells enriched from blood (not recorded which). The receptor comes from a woman between 45 and 60 years old who had recovered from COVID-19. The chain uses TRBV6-5 and TRBJ1-2, with a weak D call TRBD1 (5 bases). The chain's CDR3 is CASILGGGVNYGYTF. The CDR3 DNA reads as TGTGCCAGCATCCTCGGGGGAGGAGTAAACTATGGCTACACCTTC.